Below are 9 T cell receptor beta chains sequenced from a single sample in a study of cytomegalovirus exposure and HLA in healthy donors. The PCR employed 60 Vbeta primers together with 13 Jbeta primers. This table comes from immunoSEQ multiplex PCR, and its TCRdb copy is limited to in-frame clones, with some not included. The table has around 150,000 clones, roughly 74% seen once; the top ten hold around 8.3%. The sequencing sample was made of PBMCs. The receptors shown here come from a woman in her forties in good health and CMV-seropositive.

This clone has only a few counts. V and J are TRBV28 and TRBJ1-2, with 10 bases identical to TRBD1. V shed 7 bases, J shed 2 bases, and the junction held 7 bases outside the gene matches. This CDR3 is built from 15 residues. Germline CDR1 is MDHEN and CDR2 is SYDVKM. This CDR3 reads CASTKTGGLNYGYTF. DNA of the CDR3: TGTGCCAGCACTAAGACAGGGGGCTTGAACTATGGCTACACCTTC.

The rearrangement links TRBV10-1 to TRBJ2-3; 7 nucleotides line up with TRBD2. Trimming cost V 4 bases and J 1 base; bases outside gene matches: 8. CDR1 and CDR2 (germline): WNHNN, SYGVQD (reference sequence). This CDR3 region has 16 residues. The CDR3, as DNA: TGCGCCAGCAGTGGGTTGTCTAGCGGAGGCACAGATACGCAGTATTTT. It translates to CASSGLSSGGTDTQYF.

The CDR3 is CASSKAVTGDSGNTIYF. The DNA of the CDR3 is TGTGCCAGTAGTAAAGCCGTTACAGGGGACTCTGGAAACACCATATATTTT. The V call is TRBV19, the J call TRBJ1-3; 7 nucleotides match TRBD1. The CDR3 extends over 17 amino acids. Looked up from germline, CDR1 is LNHDA and CDR2 is SQIVND (reference sequence). The ends lost 4 bases at V and 0 bases at J; junction bases unmatched: 9.

The chain has TRBV29-1 and TRBJ2-1, with D possibly TRBD2 on 6 matching bases. V lost 5 bases, J lost 6 bases, and 11 bases lay in between. The germline V gene has CDR1 SQVTM and CDR2 ANQGSEA. The CDR3 has 12 residues. The CDR3 here is CSVWRRGNEQFF. The DNA of the CDR3 is TGCAGCGTTTGGCGGCGGGGCAATGAGCAGTTCTTC.

V usage is TRBV19 and J usage is TRBJ1-5; D unresolved. The CDR3 extends over 12 amino acids. Germline V CDR1 and CDR2: LNHDA, SQIVND (reference sequence). Trimming cost V 1 base and J 5 bases, with 3 bases left between them. This CDR3 is CASSIVYQPQHF. The CDR3 bases are TGTGCCAGTAGTATAGTATATCAGCCCCAGCATTTT.

In its sample, this clone was seen a few times. This chain joins TRBV27 and TRBJ2-2, with 10 bases aligning to TRBD2. V lost 6 bases to trimming and J lost 6 bases; unmatched junction nucleotides: 10. Looked up from germline, CDR1 is MNHEY and CDR2 is SMNVEV (reference sequence). The CDR3 totals 16 residues. CDR3 amino acids: CASRRRTSGKAGELFF. CDR3 nucleotides: TGTGCCAGCAGACGACGTACTAGCGGGAAGGCCGGGGAGCTGTTTTTT.

This chain links TRBV21-1 with TRBJ2-7; the table gives TRBD1 as D, unverified against the DNA. TRBV21-1 has pseudogene status. This CDR3 spans 13 amino acids. In nucleotides, the CDR3 is TGTGCCAGCAGCAATAGGGGGCCGTACGAGCAGTACTTC. It translates to CASSNRGPYEQYF.

Only a few counts were recorded for this clone. The chain combines TRBV6-1 with TRBJ1-5; TRBD1 agrees at 7 bases. The CDR3 loop spans 17 amino acids. Trimming removed 0 bases from V and 5 bases from J; junction bases left unmatched: 10. The germline V gene encodes CDR1 MNHNS and CDR2 SASEGT. The CDR3 sequence is CASSEALPGGTHQPQHF. CDR3 in DNA: TGTGCCAGCAGTGAAGCGCTTCCAGGGGGTACTCATCAGCCCCAGCATTTT.

The rearrangement uses TRBV4-1 and TRBJ2-6, with a tentative D call TRBD2 (6 bases). The V end was cut by 1 base, the J end by 2 bases, with 9 bases between. The germline V gene encodes CDR1 MGHRA and CDR2 YSYEKL. The CDR3 length is 16 residues. The DNA for the CDR3 is TGCGCCAGCAGCCAAGCGGGGGACCCTGGGGCCAACGTCCTGACTTTC. Its translation is CASSQAGDPGANVLTF.